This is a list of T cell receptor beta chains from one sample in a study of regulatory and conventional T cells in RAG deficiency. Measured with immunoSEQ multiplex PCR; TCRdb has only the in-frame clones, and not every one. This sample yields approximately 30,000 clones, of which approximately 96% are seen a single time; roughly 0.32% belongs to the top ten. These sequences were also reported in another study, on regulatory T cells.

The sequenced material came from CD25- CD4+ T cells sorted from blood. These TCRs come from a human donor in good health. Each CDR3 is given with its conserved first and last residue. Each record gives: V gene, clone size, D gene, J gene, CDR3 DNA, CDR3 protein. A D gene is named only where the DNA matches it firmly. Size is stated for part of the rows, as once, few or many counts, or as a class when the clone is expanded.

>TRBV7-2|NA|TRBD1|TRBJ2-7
TGTGCCAGCAGCCCGCCGGGACAGGGGCGCGAGCAGTACTTC
CASSPPGQGREQYF
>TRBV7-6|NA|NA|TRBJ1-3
TGTGCCAGCAGCCTCCGACAGGACCTCGGCTCTGGAAACACCATATATTTT
CASSLRQDLGSGNTIYF
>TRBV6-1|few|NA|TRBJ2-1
TGTGCCAGCAGTGAATCAGATTACAATGAGCAGTTCTTC
CASSESDYNEQFF
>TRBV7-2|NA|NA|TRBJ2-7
TGTGCCAGCGGGCCCAGGGGCCCCTACGAGCAGTACTTC
CASGPRGPYEQYF
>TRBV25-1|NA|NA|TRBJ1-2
TGTGCCAGCAGTGAATCTTCGGGGGTGGACTATGGCTACACCTTC
CASSESSGVDYGYTF
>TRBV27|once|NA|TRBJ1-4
TGTGCCAGCAGTTCCTTGGGGCTCCCAACTAATGAAAAACTGTTTTTT
CASSSLGLPTNEKLFF
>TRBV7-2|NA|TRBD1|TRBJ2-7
TGTGCCAGCAGCACCAACAGGGGCCACGAGCAGTACTTC
CASSTNRGHEQYF
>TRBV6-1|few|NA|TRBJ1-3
TGTGCCAGCAGGGCACAGAAATCTGGAAACACCATATATTTT
CASRAQKSGNTIYF
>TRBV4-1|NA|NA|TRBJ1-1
TGCGCCAGCAGCCAAGATGATAGGGGAAGGGGCACTGAAGCTTTCTTT
CASSQDDRGRGTEAFF
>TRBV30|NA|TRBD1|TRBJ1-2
TGTGCCTGGAGCGGGACAGGGAATGGCTACACCTTC
CAWSGTGNGYTF
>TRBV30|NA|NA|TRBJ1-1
TGTGCCTGGAGTGTCGGGGAGAACACTGAAGCTTTCTTT
CAWSVGENTEAFF
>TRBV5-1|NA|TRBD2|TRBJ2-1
TGCGCCAGCAGCGCGCGCGGGGGGAGCTCCTACAATGAGCAGTTCTTC
CASSARGGSSYNEQFF
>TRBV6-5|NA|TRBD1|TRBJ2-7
TGTGCCAGCAGGTCTACAGGGGGCCCCTACGAGCAGTACTTC
CASRSTGGPYEQYF
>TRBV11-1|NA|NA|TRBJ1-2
TGTGCCAGCAGCTTAGAACGGTCTCTATATGGCTACACCTTC
CASSLERSLYGYTF
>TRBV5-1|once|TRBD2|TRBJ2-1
TGCGCCAGCAGCTTGGCTCCTAGCGGGGGACCTGGGAATGAGCAGTTCTTC
CASSLAPSGGPGNEQFF
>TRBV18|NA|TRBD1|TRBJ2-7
TGTGCCAGCTCACAACTCGACAGGGACGAGCAGTACTTC
CASSQLDRDEQYF
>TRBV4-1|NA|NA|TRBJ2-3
TGCGCCAGCAGCCAAGATTCGGACGGGGACACAGATACGCAGTATTTT
CASSQDSDGDTDTQYF
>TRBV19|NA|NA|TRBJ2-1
TGTGCCAGTAGTCCAACCTTTGGTTCAGTTGCCTACAATGAGCAGTTCTTC
CASSPTFGSVAYNEQFF
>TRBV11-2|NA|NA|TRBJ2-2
TGTGCCAGCAGCCCAGGGACGAACACCGGGGAGCTGTTTTTT
CASSPGTNTGELFF
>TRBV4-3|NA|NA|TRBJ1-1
TGCGCCAGCAGCCAAGGAGCCGGAAAAGGAGGCACTGAAGCTTTCTTT
CASSQGAGKGGTEAFF
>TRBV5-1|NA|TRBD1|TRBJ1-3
TGCGCCAGCAGCTTGGGACAGGGGCATGGAAACACCATATATTTT
CASSLGQGHGNTIYF
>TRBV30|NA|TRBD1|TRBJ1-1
TGTGCCTGGGGGGGGGACAGGGGTTACACTGAAGCTTTCTTT
CAWGGDRGYTEAFF
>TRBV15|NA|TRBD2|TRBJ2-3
TGTGCCACCAGCAGGCTGATAGCGGGAGATACGCAGTATTTT
CATSRLIAGDTQYF
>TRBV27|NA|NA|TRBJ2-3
TGTGCCAGCAGTTTATCGTACAACACAGATACGCAGTATTTT
CASSLSYNTDTQYF
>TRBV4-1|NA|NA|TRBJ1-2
TGCGCCAGCAGCCTCGGACCTGGGGGGGGCGGCGGCTACACCTTC
CASSLGPGGGGGYTF
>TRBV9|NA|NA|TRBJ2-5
TGTGCCAGCAGCTCTACGGTTCCCCTCCGGGGTAAACAAGAGACCCAGTACTTC
CASSSTVPLRGKQETQYF
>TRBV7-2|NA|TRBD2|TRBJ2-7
TGTGCCAGCACTGGGGGAGTAGCGGGAGGGGGAATCGAGCAGTACTTC
CASTGGVAGGGIEQYF
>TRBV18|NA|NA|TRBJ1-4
TGTGCCAGCTCACCATCAGGGCAGGGAGGCGAAAAACTGTTTTTT
CASSPSGQGGEKLFF
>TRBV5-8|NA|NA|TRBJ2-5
TGTGCCAGCAGCTCCCCCAGGAGGGTGGAGACCCAGTACTTC
CASSSPRRVETQYF
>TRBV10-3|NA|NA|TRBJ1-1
TGTGCCATCAGTGATCCATCCATGAACACTGAAGCTTTCTTT
CAISDPSMNTEAFF
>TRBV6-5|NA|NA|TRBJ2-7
TGTGTCAGCAGTTCTTCAGGCCTTAGCTCCTACGAGCAGTACTTC
CVSSSSGLSSYEQYF
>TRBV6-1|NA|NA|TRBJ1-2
TGTGCCAGCAGTGAACAGGGGCAATATGGCTACACCTTC
CASSEQGQYGYTF
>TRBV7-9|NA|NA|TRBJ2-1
TGTGCCAGCAGCTTAACGCGGAGCCCGGTAAAAGGCGATGAGCAGTTCTTC
CASSLTRSPVKGDEQFF
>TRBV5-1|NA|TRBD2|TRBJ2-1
TGCGCCAGCAGCTTACCTAGCGGGAACAATGAGCAGTTCTTC
CASSLPSGNNEQFF
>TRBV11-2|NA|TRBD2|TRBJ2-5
TGTGCCAGCAGCCAACATCCTGGGCTAAGCGGGGGGGCAAGGGAGACCCAGTACTTC
CASSQHPGLSGGARETQYF
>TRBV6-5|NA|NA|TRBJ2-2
TGTGCCAGCAGTTACCCCGGGACATCGAACACCGGGGAGCTGTTTTTT
CASSYPGTSNTGELFF
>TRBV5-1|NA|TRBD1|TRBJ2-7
TGCGCCAGCAGCCTAAACAGGGGGCTATCGTACGAGCAGTACTTC
CASSLNRGLSYEQYF
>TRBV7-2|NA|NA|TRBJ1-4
TGTGCCAGCAGCTCCTCAGGGCGTTTTGAAAAACTGTTTTTT
CASSSSGRFEKLFF
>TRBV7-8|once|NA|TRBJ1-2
TGTGCCAGCAGCCCCACCAGACAACCGGGGGGCTATGGCTACACCTTC
CASSPTRQPGGYGYTF
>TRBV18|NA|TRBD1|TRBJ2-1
TGTGCCAGCTCAGCCTGGGACAGGGAAGATGAGCAGTTCTTC
CASSAWDREDEQFF
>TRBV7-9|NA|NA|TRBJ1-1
TGTGCCAGCAGCCCCCAGACAGCGAACACTGAAGCTTTCTTT
CASSPQTANTEAFF
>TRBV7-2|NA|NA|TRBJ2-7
TGTGCCAGCAGCTTAAACAGGGACTACGAGCAGTACTTC
CASSLNRDYEQYF
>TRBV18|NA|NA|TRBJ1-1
TGTGCCAGCTCACCACAAGCCAAGAACACTGAAGCTTTCTTT
CASSPQAKNTEAFF